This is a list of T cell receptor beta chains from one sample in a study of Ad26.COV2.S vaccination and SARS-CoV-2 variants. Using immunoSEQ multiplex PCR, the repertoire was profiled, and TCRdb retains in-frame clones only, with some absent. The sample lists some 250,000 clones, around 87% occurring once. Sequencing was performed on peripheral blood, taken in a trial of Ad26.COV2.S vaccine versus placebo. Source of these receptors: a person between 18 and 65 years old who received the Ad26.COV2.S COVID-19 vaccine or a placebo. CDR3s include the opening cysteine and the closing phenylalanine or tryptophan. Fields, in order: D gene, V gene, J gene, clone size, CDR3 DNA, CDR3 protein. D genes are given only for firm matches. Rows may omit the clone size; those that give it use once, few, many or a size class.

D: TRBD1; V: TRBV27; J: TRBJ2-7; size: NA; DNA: TGTGCCAGCAGTTTATCCGGGACAGCCTACGAGCAGTACTTC; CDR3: CASSLSGTAYEQYF
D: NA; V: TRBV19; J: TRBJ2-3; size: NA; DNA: TGTGCCAGTAGTATATTGGGATGGGGCACAGATACGCAGTATTTT; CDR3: CASSILGWGTDTQYF
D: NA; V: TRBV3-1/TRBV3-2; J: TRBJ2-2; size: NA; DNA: TGTGCCAGCAGCCTCCGGCCGGCCGGGGAGCTGTTTTTT; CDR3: CASSLRPAGELFF
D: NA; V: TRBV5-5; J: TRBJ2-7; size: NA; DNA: TGTGCCAGCAGCTCCACCGCTTGGGGGAGTAACTACGAGCAGTACTTC; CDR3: CASSSTAWGSNYEQYF
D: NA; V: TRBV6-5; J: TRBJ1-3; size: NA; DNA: TGTGCCGGCTCGAGTTCTGGAAACACCATATATTTT; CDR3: CAGSSSGNTIYF
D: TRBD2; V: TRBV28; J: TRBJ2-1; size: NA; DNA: TGTGCCAGCAGCCCTGGACTAGCGGGGGGCGGAAAAACCTACAATGAGCAGTTCTTC; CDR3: CASSPGLAGGGKTYNEQFF
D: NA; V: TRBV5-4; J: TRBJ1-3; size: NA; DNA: TGTGCCAGCAGCGCAGATCACTCGAGCTCTGGAAACACCATATATTTT; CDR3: CASSADHSSSGNTIYF
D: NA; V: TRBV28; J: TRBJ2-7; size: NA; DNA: TGTGCCAGCAGTTTCCCCCCCGGGGACGAGCAGTACTTC; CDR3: CASSFPPGDEQYF
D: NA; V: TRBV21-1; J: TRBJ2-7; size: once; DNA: TGTGCCAGCAGCCAAGAGTGTAGGGTCAGCTCCTACGAGCAGTACTTC; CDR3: CASSQECRVSSYEQYF
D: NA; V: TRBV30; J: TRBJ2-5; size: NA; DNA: TGTGCCTGGAGTCCCAACACAGGGTTCAAGACCCAGTACTTC; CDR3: CAWSPNTGFKTQYF
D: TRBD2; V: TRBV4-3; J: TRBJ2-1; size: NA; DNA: TGCGCCAGCAGCCCTGAGCGGGAGGCCCACTACAATGAGCAGTTCTTC; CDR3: CASSPEREAHYNEQFF
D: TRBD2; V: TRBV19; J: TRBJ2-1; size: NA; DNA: TGTGCCAGTAGTATTGGCTTTGTAGCGGGGGGTGGCAATGAGCAGTTCTTC; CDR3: CASSIGFVAGGGNEQFF
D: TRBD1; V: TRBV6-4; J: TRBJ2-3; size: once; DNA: TGTGCCAGCAGTGACTCGGAGGCAGGGGGCTCAGATACGCAGTATTTT; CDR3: CASSDSEAGGSDTQYF
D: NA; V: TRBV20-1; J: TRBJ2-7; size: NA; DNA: TGCAGTGCTTACGACTTGTACGAGCAGTACTTC; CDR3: CSAYDLYEQYF
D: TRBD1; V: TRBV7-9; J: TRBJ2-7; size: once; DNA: TGTGCCAGCAGCCCTACAGGGACAGGGGGGTGGACGGGCTACGAGCAGTACTTC; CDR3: CASSPTGTGGWTGYEQYF
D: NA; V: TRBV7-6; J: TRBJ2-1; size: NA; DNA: TGTGCCAGCAGCTTAGCGAAAGTCTATGAGCAGTTCTTC; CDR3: CASSLAKVYEQFF
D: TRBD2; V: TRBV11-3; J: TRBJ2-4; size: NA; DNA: TGTGCCAGCAGCCCCTCGACTGGGGCGGGGGTAAACATTCAGTACTTC; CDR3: CASSPSTGAGVNIQYF
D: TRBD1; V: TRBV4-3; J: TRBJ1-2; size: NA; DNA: TGCGCCAGCAGCCAGACAGGGGACTATGGCTACACCTTC; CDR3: CASSQTGDYGYTF